These T cell receptor beta chains were read from a single sample in a study of a mutant IDH1 vaccine in newly diagnosed glioma. Libraries were prepared by immunoSEQ multiplex PCR; TCRdb keeps only in-frame clonotypes and omits some of them. The sample holds tens of thousands of clones, about four fifths seen once. Their specific antigens are unknown. The specimen was PBMCs, collected from a glioma patient whose treatment included an IDH1 peptide vaccine. The receptors stem from a man in his forties with glioma. CDR3s include the opening cysteine and the closing phenylalanine or tryptophan. The D gene is left open where the match is weak. Size values are once, few and many counts, or a class for expanded clones, and some rows have none.

TRBJ2-7 | . | TRBD2 | TRBV14 | CASSQEVAGTGLYF | TGTGCCAGCAGCCAAGAAGTAGCGGGGACGGGGCTGTACTTC
TRBJ2-7 | . | TRBD1 | TRBV7-9 | CASTLTGATYEQYF | TGTGCCAGCACCCTGACAGGGGCCACCTACGAGCAGTACTTC
TRBJ1-1 | . | . | TRBV7-9 | CASSLEMGGTEAFF | TGTGCCAGCAGCTTAGAAATGGGGGGCACTGAAGCTTTCTTT
TRBJ2-5 | . | . | TRBV5-4 | CASSLVARGQETQYF | TGTGCCAGCAGCTTGGTAGCGCGGGGACAAGAGACCCAGTACTTC
TRBJ1-6 | . | TRBD1 | TRBV19 | CASSDRGSPLHF | TGTGCCAGTAGTGACAGGGGCTCACCCCTCCACTTT
TRBJ2-2 | . | TRBD1 | TRBV9 | CASSVTGQTGELFF | TGTGCCAGCAGCGTGACAGGGCAAACCGGGGAGCTGTTTTTT
TRBJ1-1 | . | . | TRBV5-4 | CASSLAGTSFEAFF | TGTGCCAGCAGCTTGGCCGGGACCTCATTTGAAGCTTTCTTT
TRBJ2-6 | . | . | TRBV7-2 | CASSWTASGANVLTF | TGTGCCAGCAGCTGGACCGCCTCTGGGGCCAACGTCCTGACTTTC
TRBJ2-7 | . | . | TRBV7-9 | CASSSLGVGGEQYF | TGTGCCAGCAGCTCCCTGGGGGTGGGCGGGGAGCAGTACTTC
TRBJ2-7 | once | TRBD1 | TRBV18 | CASSRVPGQGMVEQYF | TGTGCCAGCTCACGTGTCCCGGGACAGGGAATGGTAGAGCAGTACTTC
TRBJ1-2 | . | TRBD1 | TRBV6-6 | CASSRQGQGYGYTF | TGTGCCAGCAGTAGGCAGGGACAGGGTTATGGCTACACCTTC
TRBJ2-5 | . | . | TRBV10-3 | CAISGGQGMETQYF | TGTGCCATCAGTGGGGGGCAGGGGATGGAGACCCAGTACTTC
TRBJ2-3 | . | . | TRBV29-1 | CSVVAGRADTQYF | TGCAGCGTTGTGGCAGGGCGGGCAGATACGCAGTATTTT
TRBJ2-5 | . | . | TRBV6-5 | CASSYLETQYF | TGTGCCAGCAGTTACTTAGAGACCCAGTACTTC
TRBJ1-2 | . | . | TRBV6-5 | CASSYGRSNYGYTF | TGTGCCAGCAGTTATGGACGGTCCAACTATGGCTACACCTTC
TRBJ1-6 | once | . | TRBV19 | CASSLSWGVNNSPLHF | TGTGCCAGTAGTCTCAGCTGGGGGGTTAATAATTCACCCCTCCACTTT
TRBJ2-7 | few | . | TRBV15 | CATSRVLAQNPEQYF | TGTGCCACCAGCAGAGTACTAGCACAAAATCCCGAGCAGTACTTC
TRBJ1-2 | . | TRBD1 | TRBV5-5 | CASSYWDREINYGYTF | TGTGCCAGCAGCTACTGGGACAGGGAAATTAACTATGGCTACACCTTC
TRBJ1-2 | . | . | TRBV4-1 | CASSQPTGVYGYTF | TGCGCCAGCAGTCAACCTACGGGGGTCTATGGCTACACCTTC
TRBJ1-2 | few | . | TRBV6-5 | CASRRLNGGYTF | TGTGCCAGCAGACGACTTAATGGTGGCTACACCTTC
TRBJ1-2 | . | TRBD1 | TRBV19 | CASRNRGLGYGYTF | TGTGCCAGTAGAAACAGGGGCTTAGGTTATGGCTACACCTTC
TRBJ2-5 | . | . | TRBV11-2 | CASSLDSEETQYF | TGTGCCAGCAGCTTGGACAGCGAAGAGACCCAGTACTTC
TRBJ1-4 | . | . | TRBV7-2 | CASSLTFGGREKLFF | TGTGCCAGCAGCTTAACGTTTGGGGGTCGAGAAAAACTGTTTTTT